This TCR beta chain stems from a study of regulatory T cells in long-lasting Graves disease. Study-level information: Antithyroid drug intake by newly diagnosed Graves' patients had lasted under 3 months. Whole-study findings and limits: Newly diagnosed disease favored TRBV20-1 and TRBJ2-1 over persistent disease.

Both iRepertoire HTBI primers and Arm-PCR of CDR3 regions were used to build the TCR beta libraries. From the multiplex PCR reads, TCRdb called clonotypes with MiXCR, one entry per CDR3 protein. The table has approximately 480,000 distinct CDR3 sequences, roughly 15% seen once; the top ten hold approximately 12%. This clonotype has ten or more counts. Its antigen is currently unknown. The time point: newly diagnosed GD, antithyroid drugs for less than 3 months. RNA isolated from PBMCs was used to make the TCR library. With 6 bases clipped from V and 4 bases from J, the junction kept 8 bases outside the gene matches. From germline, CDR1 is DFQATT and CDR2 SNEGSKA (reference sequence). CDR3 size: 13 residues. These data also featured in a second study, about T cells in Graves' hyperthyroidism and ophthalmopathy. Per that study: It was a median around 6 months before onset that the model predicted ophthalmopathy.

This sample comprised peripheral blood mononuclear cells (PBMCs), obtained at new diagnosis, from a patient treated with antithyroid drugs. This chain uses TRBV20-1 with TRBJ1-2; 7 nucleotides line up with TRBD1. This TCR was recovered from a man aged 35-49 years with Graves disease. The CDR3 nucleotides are TGCAGTGCACGGACAGGTTTAGTCTATGGCTACACCTTC. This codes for CSARTGLVYGYTF.